This is a list of T cell receptor beta chains from one sample in a study of blood T cell repertoires in COVID-19. TCRdb keeps only in-frame clones here, not all; method: immunoSEQ multiplex PCR. This sample has roughly 330,000 clones; 85% to 90% occur once, and the top ten carry 8% to 13%. The sequencing sample was made of PBMCs or T cells enriched from blood (not recorded which). These receptors were collected from a woman younger than 35 who had recovered from COVID-19. The CDR3 runs from the conserved cysteine through the conserved F or W. The D gene is left open where the match is weak. Some rows mark clone size as missing; the rest say once, few, many or name a class of expanded clone.

>TRBD1|-|TRBV19|TRBJ1-4
TGTGCCAGTATGGTGGACAGGGGGGGTGAAAAACTGTTTTTT
CASMVDRGGEKLFF
>-|-|TRBV13|TRBJ2-7
TGTGCCAGCAGCCTAGGCGCGACTATAAGCTCCTACGAGCAGTACTTC
CASSLGATISSYEQYF
>-|-|TRBV3-1/TRBV3-2|TRBJ2-5
TGTGCCAGCAGCCTCCTAGCGCGCGAAGAGACCCAGTACTTC
CASSLLAREETQYF
>TRBD1|-|TRBV5-4|TRBJ2-1
TGTGCCAGCAGCATTACAGGGGGGAGCTCCTACAATGAGCAGTTCTTC
CASSITGGSSYNEQFF
>-|-|TRBV20-1|TRBJ1-2
TGCAGTGCTAGTCTACTGGAGTTCTATGGCTACACCTTC
CSASLLEFYGYTF
>-|-|TRBV5-1|TRBJ2-2
TGCGCCAGCAGCTTAACAGGGTGGGCCACCGGGGAGCTGTTTTTT
CASSLTGWATGELFF
>-|-|TRBV18|TRBJ2-3
TGTGCCAGCTCACCACTTCCGGGGGGCATAACAGATACGCAGTATTTT
CASSPLPGGITDTQYF
>TRBD1|-|TRBV28|TRBJ1-1
TGTGCCAGCAGTTTAAGATGGGGTGGACAGGGAATGAACACTGAAGCTTTCTTT
CASSLRWGGQGMNTEAFF
>-|once|TRBV5-4|TRBJ1-2
TGTGCCAGCAGCGAGACAGGAGACTATGGCTACACCTTC
CASSETGDYGYTF
>-|-|TRBV2|TRBJ2-7
TGTGCCAGCAAACGCGAGCCGGAGAGCATCCACGAGCAGTACTTC
CASKREPESIHEQYF
>-|-|TRBV11-2|TRBJ1-2
TGTGCCAGCAGCTTAGAATGGCAGGGGACCATCTATGGCTACACCTTC
CASSLEWQGTIYGYTF
>-|-|TRBV27|TRBJ1-2
TGTGCCAGCAGTGCATTCAGCGCCCTTAATGGCTACACCTTC
CASSAFSALNGYTF
>-|-|TRBV5-5|TRBJ1-2
TGTGCCAGCAGCTTCGCTGACAGTTCTAACTATGGCTACACCTTC
CASSFADSSNYGYTF
>TRBD1|once|TRBV10-3|TRBJ1-3
TGTGCCATCAGTGAGGGACAGGGAGGAAACACCATATATTTT
CAISEGQGGNTIYF
>TRBD1|-|TRBV19|TRBJ2-1
TGTGCCAGTCGGACAGGGGTGTTCAATGAGCAGTTCTTC
CASRTGVFNEQFF
>-|-|TRBV4-1|TRBJ1-5
TGCGCCAGCAGCGCCCTACAGGTTAGCAATCAGCCCCAGCATTTT
CASSALQVSNQPQHF
>TRBD1|-|TRBV28|TRBJ1-2
TGTGCCAGCAGGCGAAGACAGGGGGCCAACTATGGCTACACCTTC
CASRRRQGANYGYTF
>-|-|TRBV6-5|TRBJ2-5
TGTGCCAGGGAAGGAGGAGGAAAAGAGACCCAGTACTTC
CAREGGGKETQYF
>-|-|TRBV5-1|TRBJ2-2
TGCGCCAGCAGCTTGGGCGCGGATAACACCGGGGAGCTGTTTTTT
CASSLGADNTGELFF
>TRBD2|many|TRBV2|TRBJ2-3
TGTGCCAGCAGTGTAACGGGAGGCTCAGATACGCAGTATTTT
CASSVTGGSDTQYF
>-|-|TRBV18|TRBJ1-4
TGTGCCAGCTCACCTCCAGGGAAGGATGAAAAACTGTTTTTT
CASSPPGKDEKLFF
>-|-|TRBV29-1|TRBJ2-2
TGCAGCGTTGGGGCGACGGCTGGCGTAGGGGAGCTGTTTTTT
CSVGATAGVGELFF
>TRBD1|-|TRBV18|TRBJ1-3
TGTGCCAGCTCACGATCCGGGACAGGGGGCGGAAACACCATATATTTT
CASSRSGTGGGNTIYF
>TRBD2|-|TRBV28|TRBJ2-5
TGTGCCAGCAGTTTTTCGACTAGCGGGTGGTATGAGACCCAGTACTTC
CASSFSTSGWYETQYF
>TRBD2|-|TRBV2|TRBJ2-4
TGTGCCAGCAGTGGCTTCCCCGGGGGGGCGAACATTCAGTACTTC
CASSGFPGGANIQYF
>-|-|TRBV18|TRBJ2-7
TGTGCCAGCTCCCGCGCGGACACCTCCTACGAGCAGTACTTC
CASSRADTSYEQYF
>-|-|TRBV5-1|TRBJ2-7
TGCGCCAGCAGCTATTGGGCCGTCAGGGACGAGCAGTACTTC
CASSYWAVRDEQYF
>-|-|TRBV3-1/TRBV3-2|TRBJ1-1
TGTGCCAGCAGCCCGGGGGTGAACACTGAAGCTTTCTTT
CASSPGVNTEAFF
>-|-|TRBV19|TRBJ1-5
TGTGCCAGTAACGGACAGACTAGCAATCAGCCCCAGCATTTT
CASNGQTSNQPQHF
>-|-|TRBV7-9|TRBJ2-1
TGTGCCAGCAGCTTAGCCGATGGTAGGGGGTTCGATGAGCAGTTCTTC
CASSLADGRGFDEQFF
>TRBD2|-|TRBV6-5|TRBJ2-1
TGTGCCAGCAGTTCCGGGACTAGCGGATACAATGAGCAGTTCTTC
CASSSGTSGYNEQFF
>TRBD1|-|TRBV4-2|TRBJ1-2
TGTGCCAGCAGCCAAAAAGGGGGACAGAACTATGGCTACACCTTC
CASSQKGGQNYGYTF
>TRBD1|-|TRBV28|TRBJ2-7
TGTGCCAGCAGTTCCCCAGGGGGCAGTAACTACGAGCAGTACTTC
CASSSPGGSNYEQYF
>-|-|TRBV27|TRBJ2-3
TGTGCCAGCAGTTTAAAAGGCGGTGCAGATACGCAGTATTTT
CASSLKGGADTQYF
>TRBD1|-|TRBV27|TRBJ1-5
TGTGCCAGCAGTCGCACCGGGACAGGGGGCCCTCAGCCCCAGCATTTT
CASSRTGTGGPQPQHF
>-|-|TRBV6-6|TRBJ1-1
TGTGCCAGCAGTTCCGCCGACAGTGAAGCTTTCTTT
CASSSADSEAFF
>-|-|TRBV5-1|TRBJ1-2
TGCGCCAGCAGCCCTCAACCGACCCAGGGTGGCTACACCTTC
CASSPQPTQGGYTF
>-|-|TRBV7-8|TRBJ1-1
TGTGCCAGCGGCGAACAGGGATTGGCCGGGACTGAAGCTTTCTTT
CASGEQGLAGTEAFF
>-|-|TRBV14|TRBJ1-4
TGTGCCAGCAGCCAACGGACAGAGGATTTGTTCTATGGAAAACTGTTTTTT
CASSQRTEDLFYGKLFF
>-|-|TRBV3-1/TRBV3-2|TRBJ2-3
TGTGCCAGCAGCCAAGAACTACGCACAGATACGCAGTATTTT
CASSQELRTDTQYF
>-|once|TRBV29-1|TRBJ1-1
TGCAGCGTTCAGGGTCGGACGAACACTGAAGCTTTCTTT
CSVQGRTNTEAFF
>TRBD1|-|TRBV29-1|TRBJ1-2
TGCAGCGTTGAGGGACAGGGGGAGGATTTAGCTAACTATGGCTACACCTTC
CSVEGQGEDLANYGYTF
>TRBD1|-|TRBV15|TRBJ1-2
TGTGCCACCAGCAGAGATCAACAGGGGGTACACACCTTC
CATSRDQQGVHTF
>-|-|TRBV6-6|TRBJ2-2
TGTGCCAGCAGTCGTGGTTCGTCAGGGAACACCGGGGAGCTGTTTTTT
CASSRGSSGNTGELFF
>TRBD1|-|TRBV28|TRBJ2-3
TGTGCCAGCAGTTCCGGGACAGGCACCACAGATACGCAGTATTTT
CASSSGTGTTDTQYF
>TRBD1|-|TRBV30|TRBJ1-2
TGTGCCTGGGGGACAGGGTTACGCGGCTACACCTTC
CAWGTGLRGYTF
>-|once|TRBV6-5|TRBJ2-7
TGTGCCAGCAGGGGACTGCCCGGTAGGCAGTACTTC
CASRGLPGRQYF
>TRBD1|-|TRBV30|TRBJ1-1
TGTGCCTGGAGTGTACGAGGCAGGGGGCACACTGAAGCTTTCTTT
CAWSVRGRGHTEAFF
>-|-|TRBV28|TRBJ1-1
TGTGCCAGCACGGGATCAGGCTCTGAAGCTTTCTTT
CASTGSGSEAFF